The 21 T cell receptor beta chains presented below share a single source sample, sequenced in a study of blood T cell repertoires in COVID-19. Some clones are missing from TCRdb's copy, which holds only in-frame ones; the method was immunoSEQ multiplex PCR. The data show about 130,000 clones, almost 85% seen once. What was sequenced was peripheral blood. The receptors stem from a human donor in a cohort sampled during active COVID-19.

CDR3 bases: TGCGCCAGCAGCCAAGCGGCCCTAGACAGGGCGGTGGAGACCCAGTACTTC. Its translation: CASSQAALDRAVETQYF. This chain links TRBV4-1 with TRBJ2-5, with TRBD1 identical over 7 bases. CDR3 size: 17 residues. V gave up 1 base and J gave up 5 bases; unmatched junction bases: 13. Germline CDR1 and CDR2: MGHRA and YSYEKL.

V usage is TRBV7-8 and J usage is TRBJ1-2, with 7 nucleotides matching TRBD1. The CDR3 has 15 amino acids. Looked up from germline, CDR1 is SGHVS and CDR2 is FQNEAQ. V gave up 5 bases and J gave up 0 bases; unmatched junction bases: 6. The CDR3 nucleotides read TGTGCCAGCAGCGGCCAGGGGGTAGCTAACTATGGCTACACCTTC. Translation: CASSGQGVANYGYTF.

The sample holds one count of this clone. The chain joins TRBV30 to TRBJ1-2; 8 bases align to TRBD1. The CDR3 is made up of 13 amino acids. With 4 bases clipped from V and 4 bases from J, the junction kept 5 bases outside the gene matches. Germline V CDR1 and CDR2: GTSNPN, SVGIG (reference sequence). CDR3: CAWIPTGGYGYTF. CDR3 nucleotides: TGTGCCTGGATCCCAACAGGGGGCTATGGCTACACCTTC. The full variable domain, its missing parts supplied by reference TRBV30 and TRBJ1-2, is SQTIHQWPATLVQPVGSPLSLECTVEGTSNPNLYWYRQAAGRGLQLLFYSVGIGQISSEVPQNLSASRPQDRQFILSSKKLLLSDSGFYLCAWIPTGGYGYTFGSGTRLTVV.

The CDR3 coding sequence is TGTGCCAGCAGCGTAGGACACTTCTATGGCTACACCTTC. Encoded protein: CASSVGHFYGYTF. The rearrangement uses TRBV9 and TRBJ1-2; no definite D call. Germline V gene lookup returns CDR1 SGDLS and CDR2 YYNGEE. The CDR3 extends over 13 amino acids. The V gene lost 0 bases and the J gene lost 4 bases, with 7 bases spanning the gap.

This chain uses TRBV20-1 with TRBJ2-7, with 9 bases aligning to TRBD2. In germline, CDR1 is DFQATT, CDR2 SNEGSKA (reference sequence). With 3 bases clipped from V and 4 bases from J, the junction kept 4 bases outside the gene matches. The CDR3 spans 13 residues. The CDR3 nucleotides are TGCAGTGCTAGTGCGGGGGGGAAGTACGAGCAGTACTTC. It translates to CSASAGGKYEQYF.

The rearrangement uses TRBV7-9 and TRBJ2-1; D perhaps matches TRBD2 (6 bases). The CDR3 has 15 residues. Germline CDR1 reads SEHNR; CDR2 reads FQNEAQ (reference sequence). The germline V and J ends were trimmed by 7 bases and 4 bases, with 17 bases remaining between them. As DNA, the CDR3 is TGTGCCAGCATGAGGGGTGGCGGGGCTTACAATGAGCAGTTCTTC. Its translation: CASMRGGGAYNEQFF.

The chain combines TRBV19 with TRBJ1-5, with 10 positions matching TRBD1. With V trimmed by 5 bases and J by 2 bases, 6 bases remained unmatched. CDR1 and CDR2 (germline): LNHDA, SQIVND (reference sequence). This CDR3 comprises 16 residues. The CDR3 here is CASSSTGGFGNQPQHF. The CDR3 region has the DNA TGTGCCAGTAGTTCGACAGGGGGCTTCGGCAATCAGCCCCAGCATTTT.

This clone has only one observation. The gene calls are TRBV9 and TRBJ2-3; possibly TRBD2 for D (7 bases). The CDR3 length is 16 residues. V lost 0 bases and J 3 bases, leaving 14 bases between the germline ends. Germline V lookup: CDR1 SGDLS, CDR2 YYNGEE. CDR3: CASSVDGGAGTDTQYF. In DNA form, the CDR3 reads TGTGCCAGCAGCGTAGATGGGGGGGCTGGGACAGATACGCAGTATTTT.

This clone appeared a single time. The chain employs TRBV5-6 and TRBJ1-2; D remains unclear. Between the trimmed V and J ends, which lost 0 bases and 0 bases, there was a span of 9 bases. There are 15 residues in the CDR3. CDR1 and CDR2 (germline): SGHDT, YYEEEE. The CDR3 DNA reads TGTGCCAGCAGCTTGGCCGGGATCACTAACTATGGCTACACCTTC. This gives the protein CASSLAGITNYGYTF.

The gene calls are TRBV30 and TRBJ2-5, with a tentative D call TRBD2 (6 bases). V was trimmed by 6 bases and J by 7 bases, leaving 15 bases between them. There are 12 residues in the CDR3. Germline V gene data show CDR1 as GTSNPN and CDR2 as SVGIG (reference sequence). The CDR3 DNA follows: TGTGCCTGCCCAGGACCGGGGGTGACCCAGTACTTC. Translation gives CACPGPGVTQYF.

This chain connects TRBV11-3 to TRBJ2-7; 10 bases line up with TRBD1. Germline trimming cut 2 bases from V and 3 bases from J; bases unmatched to any gene: 4. Germline V gene sequence: CDR1 SGHNT, CDR2 YENEEA. The CDR3 is 15 residues long. Here the CDR3 DNA reads TGTGCCAGCAGCTTACGGGACAGGGGAGTCTACGAGCAGTACTTC. Translated: CASSLRDRGVYEQYF.

The chain has TRBV7-3 and TRBJ2-2, with a weak D call TRBD1 (9 bases). Trimming left V 8 bases short and J 3 bases short, with 16 bases between. From germline, CDR1 is SGHTA and CDR2 FQGTGA. CDR3 size: 15 residues. The chain's CDR3 is CASRGGQGHTGELFF. Written as DNA, the CDR3 is TGTGCCAGCCGGGGGGGACAGGGCCACACCGGGGAGCTGTTTTTT.

The genes are TRBV6-5 and TRBJ1-4; no definite D call. CDR3 size: 14 residues. The germline V and J ends were trimmed by 6 bases and 8 bases, with 16 bases remaining between them. Germline CDR1 is MNHEY and CDR2 is SVGAGI. CDR3 sequence (DNA): TGTGCCAGCAGCCCCGACAACACGAAGGAAAAACTGTTTTTT. Encoded protein: CASSPDNTKEKLFF.

The chain joins TRBV15 to TRBJ1-1, with 8 positions matching TRBD1. CDR1 is LNHNV, CDR2 YYDKDF, per germline (reference sequence). The CDR3 spans 15 residues. V shed 5 bases, J shed 7 bases, and the junction held 12 bases outside the gene matches. The CDR3 sequence: CATSPQPTGVDEAFF. The CDR3 DNA reads as TGTGCCACCAGCCCACAACCGACAGGGGTGGATGAAGCTTTCTTT.

The chain carries TRBV30 and TRBJ1-1; D gene unclear. CDR1 GTSNPN and CDR2 SVGIG come from the germline V gene (reference sequence). This CDR3 has 15 residues. The V end was cut by 5 bases, the J end by 3 bases, with 19 bases between. The CDR3 is CAWALPGTLYTEAFF. The CDR3 DNA is TGTGCCTGGGCGTTACCGGGAACCCTGTACACTGAAGCTTTCTTT.

The rearrangement uses TRBV2 and TRBJ2-2; 8 bases match TRBD2. In germline, CDR1 is SNHLY, CDR2 FYNNEI. This CDR3 is built from 15 residues. With 8 bases clipped from V and 1 base from J, the junction kept 6 bases outside the gene matches. The CDR3 is CASQMGLVNTGELFF. As DNA, the CDR3 is TGTGCCAGCCAAATGGGACTAGTGAACACCGGGGAGCTGTTTTTT.

The chain combines TRBV7-2 with TRBJ2-3; 7 positions match TRBD1. Germline values: CDR1 SGHTA, CDR2 FQGNSA. V trimming: 5 bases; J trimming: 6 bases; junction bases outside the gene matches: 11. The length of the CDR3 is 15 residues. The CDR3 nucleotides are TGTGCCAGCAGCCCCCGGACAGGACCTCGGGATACGCAGTATTTT. Translating it yields CASSPRTGPRDTQYF.

The chain is built from TRBV19 and TRBJ2-2, with 9 bases lining up with TRBD2. V trimming: 5 bases; J trimming: 3 bases; junction bases outside the gene matches: 10. The CDR3 has 17 residues. Germline assignment: CDR1 LNHDA and CDR2 SQIVND (reference sequence). CDR3 loop: CASSLVSGGIHTGELFF. CDR3 nucleotide sequence: TGTGCCAGTAGTCTCGTAAGCGGGGGGATTCACACCGGGGAGCTGTTTTTT.

V usage is TRBV4-1 and J usage is TRBJ1-2, with a weak D call TRBD1 (5 bases). The CDR3 has 15 residues. Germline V gene lookup returns CDR1 MGHRA and CDR2 YSYEKL. V dropped 0 bases and J dropped 8 bases, with 16 bases sitting between them. The CDR3 DNA reads TGCGCCAGCAGCCAAGACTGGGGCAGGCCGGAGGGCTACACCTTC. Translated, it gives CASSQDWGRPEGYTF.

The CDR3 is CASSWGHETQYF. DNA for the CDR3: TGTGCCAGCAGTTGGGGACACGAGACCCAGTACTTC. The chain uses TRBV5-6 and TRBJ2-5; weak D call: TRBD1 (6 bases). Trimming stripped 5 bases from V and 5 bases from J, with 10 bases between. The CDR3 has 12 amino acids. In germline, CDR1 is SGHDT, CDR2 YYEEEE.

This clone was counted a few times. This chain links TRBV12-3 or TRBV12-4 with TRBJ1-5, with D tentatively TRBD1 (6 bases). Trimming cost V 6 bases and J 11 bases, with 17 bases left between them. This CDR3 contains 13 residues. CDR3 protein: CASRGQGPPAQHF. The CDR3 nucleotides read TGTGCCAGCAGAGGCCAGGGGCCTCCGGCCCAGCATTTT.